This TCR beta chain was profiled in a study of cytomegalovirus exposure and HLA in healthy donors. Only one count was recorded for this clone. Its specificity is unknown. Every donor was a healthy person donating bone marrow. General study points: The study carried out a later analysis of TCR beta sequences. It associated some 17,000 of them with specific HLA alleles at a false discovery rate of 0.05.

PCR used 60 Vbeta primers and 13 Jbeta primers. This table comes from immunoSEQ multiplex PCR, and its TCRdb copy is limited to in-frame clones, with some not included. The data hold 85,000 to 100,000 clones, with around three quarters observed a single time. From germline, CDR1 is KGHSY and CDR2 FQNENV. The CDR3 spans 15 residues. With 4 bases removed from V and 6 bases from J, the gap between germline ends came to 13 bases. This TCR was sampled from a male donor in good health and CMV-seropositive. The sequenced material came from PBMCs. The V call is TRBV16, the J call TRBJ1-6; D remains ambiguous. DNA of the CDR3: TGTGCCAGCAGCCCGTACGGGGAGCTTAATTCACCCCTCCACTTT. Translated, it gives CASSPYGELNSPLHF.